These T cell receptor beta chains were read from a single sample in a study of vaccination and CD4 T cells after COVID-19. No antigens are known for them. From the PCR reads, TCRdb called clonotypes with MiXCR, one entry per CDR3 protein. Among about 22,000 distinct CDR3 sequences listed, approximately 50% were seen once. Material: CD4+ T cells from blood, cultured in vitro. These receptors came from a human donor who had recovered from COVID-19. Each CDR3 is given without its conserved first and last residue. The listing skips clone size in some rows; elsewhere it reads once, few, many or a size class.

j_call clone_size v_call cdr3_aa
TRBJ1-2 few TRBV27 ASSPRPVTVGGYT
TRBJ1-2 few TRBV11-2 ASSLMSNNYGYT
TRBJ1-6 few TRBV2 ASKEMATMRSPLH
TRBJ1-1 few TRBV21-1 ASSPNQGANLPSMNTEAF
TRBJ2-7 . TRBV2 ASSGGEVIIQY
TRBJ1-1 few TRBV6-1 ASSPRTFANTEAF
TRBJ2-5 . TRBV30 AWWDRGYQETQY
TRBJ2-7 . TRBV7-8 ASSFWGTSGEQY
TRBJ2-3 . TRBV6-1 ASSARGGLTDTQY
TRBJ1-6 . TRBV6-5 ASSYSRRGAQIGSPLH
TRBJ1-2 . TRBV6-1 ASSLTGDYGYT
TRBJ1-2 . TRBV30 AWSVHGDYNYGYT
TRBJ1-2 . TRBV29-1 SVSGDRSYT
TRBJ1-1 . TRBV25-1 ASSESGQGGGTEAF
TRBJ2-5 . TRBV15 ATSRRGGPQETQY
TRBJ2-1 . TRBV24-1 ATSDPQGVSSYNEQF
TRBJ1-5 . TRBV5-5 ASSREFSNQPQH
TRBJ1-5 . TRBV6-1 ASRGDSNQPQH
TRBJ2-1 . TRBV7-3 ASSLSGGTAHYNEQF
TRBJ2-3 once TRBV21-1 ASSKKVRLRGPGWVVTDTQY
TRBJ2-5 . TRBV19 ASSPGTGTAETQY
TRBJ1-6 few TRBV20-1 SARTRGSSYNSPLH
TRBJ2-5 . TRBV19 ASSDTGVETQY
TRBJ2-3 . TRBV28 ASSPRPTDTQY
TRBJ1-2 few TRBV19 ASSGGLGYGYT
TRBJ1-2 . TRBV4-3 ASSQGSNIFYGYT
TRBJ1-2 . TRBV28 ASSLYRGTYGYT
TRBJ1-1 . TRBV12-3/TRBV12-4 ASSPQGVADTEAF
TRBJ2-1 . TRBV9 ASSPRWATSYNEQF
TRBJ2-3 . TRBV2 ASSELAGGVGTDTQY
TRBJ2-2 . TRBV11-1 ASSLIQGASGELF
TRBJ1-6 few TRBV20-1 SATSSGTGFNSPLH
TRBJ1-5 once TRBV30 AWNQGAVDQPQH
TRBJ1-5 . TRBV24-1 ATSDSLVGADQNQPQH
TRBJ2-7 . TRBV6-5 ASSYSPDTYSYEQY
TRBJ2-3 . TRBV7-6 ASSSGISRYTDTQY
TRBJ2-3 few TRBV20-1 SASGGRERVTDTQY
TRBJ2-1 . TRBV25-1 ASSETATSGDYNEQF
TRBJ2-2 . TRBV30 AWSVLAGGPNTGELF
TRBJ2-1 . TRBV11-3 ASSLVTAGLGDNEQF
TRBJ2-1 . TRBV20-1 SARGVGLAVGGEQF
TRBJ1-3 . TRBV10-3 AITETLSGNTIY